This T cell receptor beta chain was sequenced for a study of blood T cell repertoires in COVID-19. Across the study: Samples came from the United States, Italy and Spain, spanning acute and convalescent COVID-19. PBMCs, B-cell-depleted T cells, or T cells were the source of the cDNA or gDNA that made up the material.

Seattle participants joined during active infection and were tracked over time. Sequencing used immunoSEQ multiplex PCR; TCRdb keeps in-frame clones, though not all of them. The sample lists about 200,000 clones, more than 70% occurring once. This clone was observed once. CDR1 is SGHDT and CDR2 is YYEEEE in the germline V gene. Trimming left V 5 bases short and J 9 bases short, with 15 bases between. CDR3 length: 12 amino acids. The sequence came from a man in his fifties or sixties with COVID-19, enrolled during active disease. Material: peripheral blood. The V and J genes are TRBV5-6 and TRBJ2-7; D is unresolved. CDR3 residues: CASSSDTHGQYF. Written as DNA, the CDR3 is TGTGCCAGCAGTTCAGACACTCACGGGCAGTACTTC.